These 2 T cell receptor beta chains came from one sample sequenced in a study of T cell changes during pregnancy in multiple sclerosis. The protocol was immunoSEQ multiplex PCR, while the TCRdb copy is restricted to in-frame clones and leaves out a portion. The repertoire holds about 77,000 clones, with 93% as singletons. The specimen was peripheral blood, collected after pregnancy. These receptors were obtained from a female donor in good health, enrolled as a control in a pregnancy study.

This rearrangement joins TRBV18 to TRBJ2-1; possible D gene TRBD1, 5 bases. The V gene's germline CDR1 is KGHSH and CDR2 LQKENI. V shed 2 bases and J shed 11 bases, with 13 bases lying between them. This CDR3 spans 13 amino acids. CDR3 DNA: TGTGCCAGCTCACCAGGGGCCGAAATAAAGCAGTTCTTC. Protein product: CASSPGAEIKQFF.

The genes are TRBV7-9 and TRBJ1-5; 7 bases line up with TRBD1. J gave up 0 bases and V 5 bases, and 13 bases lay outside the gene matches. CDR3 length equals 18 residues. From germline, CDR1 is SEHNR and CDR2 FQNEAQ (reference sequence). The CDR3 sequence: CASSIQFIDRDSNQPQHF. The CDR3, as DNA: TGTGCCAGCAGCATCCAATTTATTGACAGGGATAGCAATCAGCCCCAGCATTTT.